This is a list of T cell receptor beta chains from one sample in a study of identical twins. One entry per CDR3 protein, called by TCRdb with MiXCR from the 5' RACE reads. Of just over 450,000 distinct CDR3 sequences listed, approximately 14% are singletons. These sequences were also reported in another study, on yellow fever vaccine responses in identical twins.

Specimen: CD4+ T cells sorted from blood. These receptors were taken from a woman between 18 and 29 years old in good health. The CDR3 runs from the conserved cysteine through the conserved F or W. A D gene is named only where the DNA matches it firmly. Only some rows state a clone size, as once, few, many or a class for expanded clones.

V gene: TRBV6-5; clone size: .; D gene: .; J gene: TRBJ1-1; CDR3 length: 15; CDR3 protein: CASSHRSLLGTEAFF; CDR3 DNA: TGTGCCAGCAGTCACCGTAGCCTCTTAGGCACTGAAGCTTTCTTT
V gene: TRBV28; clone size: few; D gene: TRBD1; J gene: TRBJ2-7; CDR3 length: 17; CDR3 protein: CASSSTRSTGQGRWQYF; CDR3 DNA: TGTGCCAGCAGTTCGACCCGATCGACGGGACAGGGGCGTTGGCAGTACTTC
V gene: TRBV6-2/TRBV6-3; clone size: few; D gene: TRBD1; J gene: TRBJ2-3; CDR3 length: 15; CDR3 protein: CASHRDRVVTDTQYF; CDR3 DNA: TGTGCCAGTCACCGGGACAGGGTGGTCACAGATACGCAGTATTTT
V gene: TRBV7-8; clone size: few; D gene: TRBD1; J gene: TRBJ2-7; CDR3 length: 15; CDR3 protein: CASSLGTGGVYEQYF; CDR3 DNA: TGTGCCAGCAGCTTAGGGACAGGAGGCGTCTACGAGCAGTACTTC
V gene: TRBV28; clone size: few; D gene: .; J gene: TRBJ2-7; CDR3 length: 14; CDR3 protein: CASRETGRANEQYF; CDR3 DNA: TGTGCCAGCAGGGAAACAGGGAGGGCCAACGAGCAGTACTTC
V gene: TRBV5-5; clone size: few; D gene: TRBD2; J gene: TRBJ2-3; CDR3 length: 15; CDR3 protein: CASSVLAGRTDTQYF; CDR3 DNA: TGTGCCAGCAGCGTCCTAGCGGGCCGCACAGATACGCAGTATTTT
V gene: TRBV20-1; clone size: many; D gene: .; J gene: TRBJ1-2; CDR3 length: 15; CDR3 protein: CSARVRDERNYGYTF; CDR3 DNA: TGCAGTGCTAGAGTCCGGGACGAACGCAACTATGGCTACACCTTC
V gene: TRBV6-2/TRBV6-3; clone size: .; D gene: .; J gene: TRBJ2-1; CDR3 length: 14; CDR3 protein: CASSYPVRANEQFF; CDR3 DNA: TGTGCCAGCAGTTATCCGGTCAGGGCCAATGAGCAGTTCTTC
V gene: TRBV12-3/TRBV12-4; clone size: few; D gene: .; J gene: TRBJ2-1; CDR3 length: 13; CDR3 protein: CATGQSWVNEQFF; CDR3 DNA: TGTGCCACAGGACAGAGCTGGGTCAATGAGCAGTTCTTC
V gene: TRBV7-9; clone size: .; D gene: TRBD1; J gene: TRBJ2-3; CDR3 length: 17; CDR3 protein: CASSFGRAGGYTDTQYF; CDR3 DNA: TGTGCCAGCAGCTTCGGGCGGGCAGGGGGTTACACAGATACGCAGTATTTT